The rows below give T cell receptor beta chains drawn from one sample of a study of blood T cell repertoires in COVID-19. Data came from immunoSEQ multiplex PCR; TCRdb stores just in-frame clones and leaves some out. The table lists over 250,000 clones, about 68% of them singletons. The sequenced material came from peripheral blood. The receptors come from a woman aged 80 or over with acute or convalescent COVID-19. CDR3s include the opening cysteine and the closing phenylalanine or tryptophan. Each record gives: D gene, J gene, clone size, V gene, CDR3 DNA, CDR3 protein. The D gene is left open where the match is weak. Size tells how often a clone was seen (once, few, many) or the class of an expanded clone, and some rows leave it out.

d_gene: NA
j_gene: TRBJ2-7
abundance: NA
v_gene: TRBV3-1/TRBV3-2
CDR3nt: TGTGCCAGCAGCCAGGCAGGCGAGCAGTACTTC
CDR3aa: CASSQAGEQYF

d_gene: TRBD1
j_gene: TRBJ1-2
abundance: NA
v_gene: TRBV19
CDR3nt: TGTGCCAGTAGTATAGGTGGAGGCAGGGGGAACTATGGCTACACCTTC
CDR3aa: CASSIGGGRGNYGYTF

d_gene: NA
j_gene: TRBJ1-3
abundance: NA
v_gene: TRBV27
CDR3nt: TGTGCCAGCAGTTTAGGCAGGGGCGCAGGAAACACCATATATTTT
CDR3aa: CASSLGRGAGNTIYF

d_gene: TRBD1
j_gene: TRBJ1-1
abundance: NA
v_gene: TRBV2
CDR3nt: TGTGCCAGCACCAAGGGAGGGGACAGGGAAGCTTTCTTT
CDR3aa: CASTKGGDREAFF

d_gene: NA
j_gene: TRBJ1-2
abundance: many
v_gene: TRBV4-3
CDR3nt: TGCGCCAGCAGCCAAGAGGTGGCCAGGGGTGACTATGGCTACACCTTC
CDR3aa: CASSQEVARGDYGYTF

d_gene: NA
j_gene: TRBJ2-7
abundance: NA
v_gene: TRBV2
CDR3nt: TGTGCCAGCAGTGGCCAGGGAACCTACGAGCAGTACTTC
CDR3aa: CASSGQGTYEQYF

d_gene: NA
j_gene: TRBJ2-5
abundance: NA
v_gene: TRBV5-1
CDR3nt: TGCGCCAGCAGCTTGGGGGCCGGGGGAGAGACCCAGTACTTC
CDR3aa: CASSLGAGGETQYF

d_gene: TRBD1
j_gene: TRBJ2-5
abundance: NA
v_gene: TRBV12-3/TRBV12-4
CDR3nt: TGTGCCAGCAGTCCGGGACAGGGCAAGACCCAGTACTTC
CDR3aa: CASSPGQGKTQYF

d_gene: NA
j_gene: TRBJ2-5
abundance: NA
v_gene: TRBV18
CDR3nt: TGTGCCAGCTCACCAGCGGGGGCCCAAGAGACCCAGTACTTC
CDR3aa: CASSPAGAQETQYF

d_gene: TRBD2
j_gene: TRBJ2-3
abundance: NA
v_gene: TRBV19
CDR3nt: TGTGCCAGTAGTTTACTAGCGGGAGGACTCACAGATACGCAGTATTTT
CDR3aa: CASSLLAGGLTDTQYF

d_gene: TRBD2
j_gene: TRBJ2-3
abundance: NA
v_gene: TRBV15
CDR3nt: TGTGCCACCAGCAGAGATTCCCCCGGGGGGGGCACAGATACGCAGTATTTT
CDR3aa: CATSRDSPGGGTDTQYF

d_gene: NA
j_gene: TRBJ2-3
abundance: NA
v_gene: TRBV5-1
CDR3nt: TGCGCCAGCAGCACTCCGACGCCAGGCGGCACAGATACGCAGTATTTT
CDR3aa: CASSTPTPGGTDTQYF

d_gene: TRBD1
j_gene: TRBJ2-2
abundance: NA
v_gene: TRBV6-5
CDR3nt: TGTGCCACCGGGACAGGGGGCCACGGGGAGCTGTTTTTT
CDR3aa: CATGTGGHGELFF

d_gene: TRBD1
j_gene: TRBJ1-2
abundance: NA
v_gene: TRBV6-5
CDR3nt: TGTGCCACCCCACCTCGGGGCGCAGGGGGCTATGGCTACACCTTC
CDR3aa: CATPPRGAGGYGYTF

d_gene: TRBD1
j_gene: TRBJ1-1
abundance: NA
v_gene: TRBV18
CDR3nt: TGTGCCAGCTCACCAATCATGACCGGGACAGGGGGCGTTTGGACTGAAGCTTTCTTT
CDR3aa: CASSPIMTGTGGVWTEAFF

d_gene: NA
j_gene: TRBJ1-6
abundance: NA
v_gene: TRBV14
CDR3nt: TGTGCCAGCAGCCTCATGCCCGTGGACGGGATACTCCACTTT
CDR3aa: CASSLMPVDGILHF

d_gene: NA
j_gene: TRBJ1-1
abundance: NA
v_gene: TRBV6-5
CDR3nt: TGTGCCAGCTCACCGCTCTCGGGGAACACTGAAGCTTTCTTT
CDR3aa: CASSPLSGNTEAFF

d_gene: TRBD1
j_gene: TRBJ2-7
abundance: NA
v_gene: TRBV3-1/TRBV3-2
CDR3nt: TGTGCCAGCAGCCAAGATCTCCACAGGGGGAGCTCCTACGAGCAGTACTTC
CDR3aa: CASSQDLHRGSSYEQYF

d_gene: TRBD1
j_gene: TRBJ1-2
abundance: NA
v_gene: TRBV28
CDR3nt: TGTGCCAGCAGGCGAATGGTACAGGGGGAGGTCTACACCTTC
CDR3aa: CASRRMVQGEVYTF

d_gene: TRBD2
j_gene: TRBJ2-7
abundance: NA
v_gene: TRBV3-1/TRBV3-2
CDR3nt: TGTGCCAGCAGCCCTCCGACTAGCGGGGGTTCCTACGAGCAGTACTTC
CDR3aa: CASSPPTSGGSYEQYF

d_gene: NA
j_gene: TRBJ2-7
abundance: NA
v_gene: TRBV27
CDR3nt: TGTGCCAGCGGTCGTGGCGGATCCTACGAGCAGTACTTC
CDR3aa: CASGRGGSYEQYF

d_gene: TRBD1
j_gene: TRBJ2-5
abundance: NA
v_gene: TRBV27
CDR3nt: TGTGCCAGCAGTTTACTACCCCACAGGGGAGAGACCCAGTACTTC
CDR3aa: CASSLLPHRGETQYF

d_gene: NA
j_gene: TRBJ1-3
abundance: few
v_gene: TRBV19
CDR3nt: TGTGCCAGTAGTGTGATAGATCTCTCTGGAAACACCATATATTTT
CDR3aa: CASSVIDLSGNTIYF

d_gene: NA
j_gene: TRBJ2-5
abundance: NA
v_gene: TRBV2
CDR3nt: TGTGCCAGCACCGTCGGGGGACGGGCGGAGGAGACCCAGTACTTC
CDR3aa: CASTVGGRAEETQYF

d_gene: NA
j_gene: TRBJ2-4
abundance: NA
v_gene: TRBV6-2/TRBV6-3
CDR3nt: TGTGCCAGCAGTTGGTCGGGACTAGCCAAAAACATTCAGTACTTC
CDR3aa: CASSWSGLAKNIQYF

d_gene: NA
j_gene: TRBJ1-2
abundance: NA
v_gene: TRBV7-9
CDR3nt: TGTGCCAGCAGCTTCCTCGACAGGTGGAATGGCTACACCTTC
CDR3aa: CASSFLDRWNGYTF

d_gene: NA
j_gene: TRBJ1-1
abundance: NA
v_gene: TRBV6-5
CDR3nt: TGTGCCAGCAGCCCCGGGGGGTACACTGAAGCTTTCTTT
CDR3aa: CASSPGGYTEAFF

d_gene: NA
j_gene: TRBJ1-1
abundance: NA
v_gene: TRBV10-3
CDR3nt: TGTGCCATCTCGGAAGGGCAGGGGACTGAAGCTTTCTTT
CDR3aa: CAISEGQGTEAFF

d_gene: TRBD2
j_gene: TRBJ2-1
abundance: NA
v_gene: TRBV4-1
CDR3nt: TGCGCCAGCAGCCAATTGGGGCTGAGCGGGAGGAGCTCCTACAATGAGCAGTTCTTC
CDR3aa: CASSQLGLSGRSSYNEQFF

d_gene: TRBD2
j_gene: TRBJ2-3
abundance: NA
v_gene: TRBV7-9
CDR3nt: TGTGCCAGCAGCGTCCTACTAGCGGGGGTCACAGATACGCAGTATTTT
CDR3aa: CASSVLLAGVTDTQYF

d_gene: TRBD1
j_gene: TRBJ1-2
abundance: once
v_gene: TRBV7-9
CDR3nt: TGTGCCAGCAGCGCGGGACAGGCCGACTATGGCTACACCTTC
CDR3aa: CASSAGQADYGYTF

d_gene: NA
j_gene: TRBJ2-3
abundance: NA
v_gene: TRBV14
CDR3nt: TGTGCCAGCAGCCAAGATCGGGCAGGGGGGACAGATACGCAGTATTTT
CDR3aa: CASSQDRAGGTDTQYF

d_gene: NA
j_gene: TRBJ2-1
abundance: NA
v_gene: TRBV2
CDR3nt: TGTGCCAGCAGTGTACAGGGCAACTCCTACAATGAGCAGTTCTTC
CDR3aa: CASSVQGNSYNEQFF

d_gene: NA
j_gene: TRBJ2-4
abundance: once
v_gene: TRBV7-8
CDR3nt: TGTGCCAGCAGCTTTGGCAGTACCCTAGCCAAAAACATTCAGTACTTC
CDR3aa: CASSFGSTLAKNIQYF

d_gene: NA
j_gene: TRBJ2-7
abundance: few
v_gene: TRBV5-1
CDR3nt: TGCGCCAGCAGCTTACAGGGTCCAGGCTACGAGCAGTACTTC
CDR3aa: CASSLQGPGYEQYF

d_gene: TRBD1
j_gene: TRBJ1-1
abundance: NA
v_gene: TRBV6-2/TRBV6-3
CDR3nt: TGTGCCAGCAGTTCTCAAATAGGGGACAGCAACACTGAAGCTTTCTTT
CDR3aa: CASSSQIGDSNTEAFF

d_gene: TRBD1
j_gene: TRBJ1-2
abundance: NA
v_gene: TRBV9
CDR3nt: TGTGCCAGCAGCGTAGGGGGGACAGGGGTGTATGGCTACACCTTC
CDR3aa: CASSVGGTGVYGYTF

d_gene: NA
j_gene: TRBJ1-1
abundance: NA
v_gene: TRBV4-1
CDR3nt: TGCGCCAGCAGCCAAGACTCACGGGGGACTGAAGCTTTCTTT
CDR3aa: CASSQDSRGTEAFF

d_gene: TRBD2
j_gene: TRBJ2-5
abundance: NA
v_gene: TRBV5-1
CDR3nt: TGCGCCAGCAGCTTGGATGGGACTAGCTTGGGACAGACCCAGTACTTC
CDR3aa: CASSLDGTSLGQTQYF

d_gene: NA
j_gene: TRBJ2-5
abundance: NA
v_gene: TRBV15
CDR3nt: TGTGCCACCAGCAGGGACTACCAAGAGACCCAGTACTTC
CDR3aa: CATSRDYQETQYF

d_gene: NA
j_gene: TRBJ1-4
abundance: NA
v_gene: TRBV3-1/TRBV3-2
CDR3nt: TGTGCCAGCAGCCAACCAACAGGATTTAATGAAAAACTGTTTTTT
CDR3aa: CASSQPTGFNEKLFF